Below, 14 T cell receptor beta chains from the same sample are listed, as sequenced in a study of T cell repertoires in cytomegalovirus infection. TCRdb reprocessed the reads with MiXCR, giving one entry per CDR3 protein. The sample consists of around 170,000 distinct CDR3 sequences, 14% of them appearing once. Input material: PBMCs. These receptors were collected from a human donor in good health (CMV status not recorded). Some clones in this sample may be carry-over from other donors' samples.

As to this clonotype: At one boundary the junction diverges from the germline segment, which might be a read error. This chain's CDR3 is CASSLQLAGGFFHEQNF. The DNA of the CDR3 is TGTGCCAGCAGTTTACAACTAGCGGGAGGCTTTTTCCACGAGCAGAACTTC. The chain combines TRBV12-3 or TRBV12-4 with TRBJ2-7; 12 positions agree with TRBD2. The CDR3 loop spans 17 amino acids.

Many counts were recorded for this clonotype. This chain joins TRBV10-3 and TRBJ2-6, with D uncertain. V shed 0 bases and J shed 0 bases, with 6 bases lying between them. Germline values: CDR1 ENHRY, CDR2 SYGVKD. CDR3 length equals 16 residues. CDR3 sequence: CAISESVASGANVLTF. The CDR3 DNA sequence: TGTGCCATCAGTGAGTCGGTCGCCTCTGGGGCCAACGTCCTGACTTTC.

The chain links TRBV20-1 to TRBJ2-7; no firm D call. Germline CDR1 is DFQATT and CDR2 is SNEGSKA (reference sequence). The CDR3 consists of 12 residues. The CDR3 region has the DNA TGCAGCGCTTTTGAGATGTGCTACGAGCAGTACTTC. It is translated as CSAFEMCYEQYF.

The rearrangement uses TRBV27 and TRBJ1-1; tentatively, D is TRBD1 (6 bases). V shed 3 bases and J shed 11 bases, with 13 bases lying between them. Per the germline V gene, CDR1 is MNHEY and CDR2 is SMNVEV (reference sequence). The CDR3 extends over 12 amino acids. The CDR3 DNA follows: TGTGCCAGCAGTTTGGTAGGGGGGGCGGCTTTCTTT. Translation: CASSLVGGAAFF.

This clonotype turned up a few times. The gene calls are TRBV6-5 and TRBJ1-4; D is uncertain. V gave up 6 bases and J gave up 8 bases, with 16 bases separating them. This CDR3 has 14 residues. Germline values: CDR1 MNHEY, CDR2 SVGAGI. The CDR3 DNA reads TGTGCCAGCAGCCCCCTTACCTGGACCGAAAAACTGTTTTTT. Translation gives CASSPLTWTEKLFF.

The rearrangement uses TRBV28 and TRBJ2-1, with TRBD1 as a possible D gene (5 bases). Germline CDR1 and CDR2: MDHEN and SYDVKM. This CDR3 spans 17 amino acids. Trimming shortened V by 6 bases and J by 2 bases, and 20 bases separated the two germline ends. The DNA for the CDR3 is TGTGCCAGCAGCTGGTTTCAGGGCAGGGCTACCTACAATGAGCAGTTCTTC. It translates to CASSWFQGRATYNEQFF.

This chain uses TRBV29-1 with TRBJ1-1; possible D gene TRBD1, 5 bases. Germline CDR1 and CDR2: SQVTM and ANQGSEA. The V end lost 2 bases, the J end lost 13 bases, and 20 bases lay between the germline ends. This CDR3 contains 13 residues. The CDR3 DNA follows: TGCAGCGTTGAAAATCGTCAGACCCGGAGGGGTTTCTTT. Amino acid sequence: CSVENRQTRRGFF.

This clonotype was seen repeatedly, ten times or more. This chain joins TRBV6-1 and TRBJ2-2, with 12 bases identical to TRBD2. The CDR3 loop spans 18 amino acids. Germline assignment: CDR1 MNHNS and CDR2 SASEGT. V was clipped by 6 bases and J by 4 bases; unmatched bases: 12. CDR3 DNA: TGTGCCAGCAGGACGATGACTAGCGGGGGATTTAGCACCGGGGAGCTGTTTTTT. Amino acids: CASRTMTSGGFSTGELFF.

This clonotype was counted between two and nine times. The chain carries TRBV29-1 and TRBJ1-5; 7 bases fit TRBD1. CDR3 length equals 14 residues. The germline gives CDR1 SQVTM, CDR2 ANQGSEA. V trimming: 6 bases; J trimming: 4 bases; junction bases outside the gene matches: 9. The CDR3 nucleotides read TGCAGCGTCAGCGGGACAGACTTGAATCAGCCCCAGCATTTT. Protein: CSVSGTDLNQPQHF.

In its sample, this clonotype was seen once. This rearrangement joins TRBV5-1 to TRBJ2-1; perhaps TRBD2 as D (6 bases). The germline gives CDR1 SGHRS, CDR2 YFSETQ. The CDR3 is 14 residues long. Trimming left V 3 bases short and J 7 bases short, with 14 bases between. This CDR3 is CASSSATRENEQFF. CDR3 DNA: TGCGCCAGCAGCTCTGCCACACGGGAGAATGAGCAGTTCTTC. Supplemented by reference TRBV5-1 and TRBJ2-1, the full variable domain reads KAGVTQTPRYLIKTRGQQVTLSCSPISGHRSVSWYQQTPGQGLQFLFEYFSETQRNKGNFPGRFSGRQFSNSRSEMNVSTLELGDSALYLCASSSATRENEQFFGPGTRLTVL.

In this sample, this clonotype turned up a few times. The chain uses TRBV28 and TRBJ2-1; 8 positions agree with TRBD2. Unmatched junction bases numbered 24, after V lost 5 bases and J lost 12 bases. Germline CDR1 reads MDHEN; CDR2 reads SYDVKM. The length of the CDR3 is 18 residues. CDR3 sequence: CASSPRQERKREGPGQFF. CDR3 DNA: TGTGCCAGCAGTCCCCGGCAGGAACGAAAACGGGAGGGCCCAGGGCAGTTCTTC. The full variable domain, completed using reference TRBV28 and TRBJ2-1, is DVKVTQSSRYLVKRTGEKVFLECVQDMDHENMFWYRQDPGLGLRLIYFSYDVKMKEKGDIPEGYSVSREKKERFSLILESASTNQTSMYLCASSPRQERKREGPGQFFGPGTRLTVL.

This chain connects TRBV12-3 or TRBV12-4 to TRBJ2-5; D may be TRBD2 (6 bases). Trimming stripped 4 bases from V and 7 bases from J, with 13 bases between. The CDR3 sequence is 13 residues long. CDR3 in amino acids: CASSSRPEGTQYF. CDR3 coding DNA: TGTGCCAGCAGTTCAAGACCGGAGGGGACCCAGTACTTC.

The V and J genes are TRBV29-1 and TRBJ1-1; weak D call: TRBD1 (5 bases). The CDR3 is made up of 14 amino acids. Germline CDR1 is SQVTM and CDR2 is ANQGSEA. V was clipped by 7 bases and J by 3 bases, with 18 bases between them. CDR3 sequence reads: CSGGFSGADTEAFF. CDR3 sequence (DNA): TGCAGCGGCGGTTTCTCTGGGGCCGACACTGAAGCTTTCTTT.

This clonotype was picked up many times. V and J are TRBV7-2 and TRBJ1-4; D uncertain. The germline V gene has CDR1 SGHTA and CDR2 FQGNSA. This CDR3 has 14 residues. Trimming took 1 base from V and 5 from J, leaving 8 bases between them. The CDR3 loop is CASSLGRRNEKLFF. The CDR3 DNA reads as TGTGCCAGCAGCTTAGGCAGGAGAAATGAAAAACTGTTTTTT. Together with reference TRBV7-2 and TRBJ1-4, the CDR3 gives the full variable domain: GAGVSQSPSNKVTEKGKDVELRCDPISGHTALYWYRQSLGQGLEFLIYFQGNSAPDKSGLPSDRFSAERTGGSVSTLTIQRTQQEDSAVYLCASSLGRRNEKLFFGSGTQLSVL.